What follows describes a single T cell receptor beta chain. The target antigen is unknown. The data are from a study of T cell responses to AZD1222 COVID-19 vaccine. General observations from the study: Donors, mostly white British, included more females; clonal diversity was possibly underestimated.

Using immunoSEQ multiplex PCR, the repertoire was profiled, and TCRdb retains in-frame clones only, with some absent. The profile shows about 48,000 clones, roughly 90% of them singletons. Germline lookup yields CDR1 ENHRY and CDR2 SYGVKD. The ends were cut back, 0 bases at V and 5 bases at J, with 10 bases in the middle. CDR3 length equals 14 residues. Sequencing was performed on peripheral blood, taken 28 days after the second AZD1222 dose. The TCR originated in an adult who received the AZD1222 COVID-19 vaccine. The chain is built from TRBV10-3 and TRBJ1-1, with D possibly matching TRBD1 (6 bases). CDR3 DNA: TGTGCCATCAGTGAGTCGGGGGGGCGAACTGAAGCTTTCTTT. As protein: CAISESGGRTEAFF.